The sequence of this TCR beta chain was determined in a study of human T cells and chemical hapten exposure. TCRdb re-called the RACE reads with MiXCR, one entry per CDR3 protein. There are around 80,000 distinct CDR3 sequences in the sample; approximately 8.6% occur only once, and approximately 1.5% lies in the top ten. A few counts support this clonotype. This CDR3 has 18 amino acids. With 6 bases clipped from V and 0 bases from J, the junction kept 8 bases outside the gene matches. Germline loops: CDR1 MNHNY, CDR2 SVGAGI (reference sequence). Sample time point: healthy volunteer bleed at 6 weeks. Total RNA extraction was carried out from unfractionated whole blood.

The origin of this receptor is a male donor in good health. Some clones in this sample may be carry-over from other donors' samples. The gene calls are TRBV6-6 and TRBJ2-2, with 12 bases identical to TRBD1. Specimen: whole blood. This CDR3 is CASRPPGQGASNTGELFF. CDR3 sequence (DNA): TGTGCCAGCAGGCCCCCGGGACAGGGGGCCTCGAACACCGGGGAGCTGTTTTTT.